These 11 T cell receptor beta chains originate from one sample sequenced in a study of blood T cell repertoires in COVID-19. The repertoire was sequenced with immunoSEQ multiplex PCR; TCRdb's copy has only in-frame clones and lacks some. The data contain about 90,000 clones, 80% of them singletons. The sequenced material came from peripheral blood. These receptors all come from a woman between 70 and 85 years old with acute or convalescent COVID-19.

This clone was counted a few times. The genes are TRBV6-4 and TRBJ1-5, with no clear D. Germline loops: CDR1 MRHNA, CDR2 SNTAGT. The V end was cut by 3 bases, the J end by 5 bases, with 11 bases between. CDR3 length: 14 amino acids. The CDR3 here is CASSEPVMDQPQHF. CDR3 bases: TGTGCCAGCAGTGAACCAGTGATGGATCAGCCCCAGCATTTT.

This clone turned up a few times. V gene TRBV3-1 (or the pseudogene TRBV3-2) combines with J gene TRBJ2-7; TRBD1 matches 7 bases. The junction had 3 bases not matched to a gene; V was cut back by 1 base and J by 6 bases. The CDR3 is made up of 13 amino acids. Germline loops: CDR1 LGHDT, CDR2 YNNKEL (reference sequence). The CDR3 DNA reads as TGTGCCAGCAGCCAAGTGACAGGGTCCGAGCAGTACTTC. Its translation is CASSQVTGSEQYF.

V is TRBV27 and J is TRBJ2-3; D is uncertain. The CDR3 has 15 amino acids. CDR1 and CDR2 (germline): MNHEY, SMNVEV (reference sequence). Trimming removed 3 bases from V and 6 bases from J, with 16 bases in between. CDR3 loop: CASSLTPLRSDTQYF. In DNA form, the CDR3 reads TGTGCCAGCAGTTTGACTCCCCTCCGTTCCGATACGCAGTATTTT.

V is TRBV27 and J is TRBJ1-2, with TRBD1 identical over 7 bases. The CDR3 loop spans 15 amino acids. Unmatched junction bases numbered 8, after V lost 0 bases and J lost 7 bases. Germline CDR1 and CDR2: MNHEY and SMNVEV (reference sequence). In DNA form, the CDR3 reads TGTGCCAGCAGTTTATCGTGGACAGGCGCTTCTGGCTACACCTTC. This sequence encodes CASSLSWTGASGYTF.

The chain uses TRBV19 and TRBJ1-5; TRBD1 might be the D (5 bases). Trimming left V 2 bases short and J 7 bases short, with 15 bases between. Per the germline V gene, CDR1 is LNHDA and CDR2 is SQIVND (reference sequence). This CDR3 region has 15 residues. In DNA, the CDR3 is TGTGCCAGTAGTATAAGGGGACTCGGAGGACAGCCCCAGCATTTT. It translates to CASSIRGLGGQPQHF.

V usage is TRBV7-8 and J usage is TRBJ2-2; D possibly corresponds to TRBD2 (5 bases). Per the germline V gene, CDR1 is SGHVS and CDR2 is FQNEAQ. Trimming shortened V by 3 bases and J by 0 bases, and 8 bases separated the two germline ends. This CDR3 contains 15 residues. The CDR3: CASSFNGANTGELFF. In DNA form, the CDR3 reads TGTGCCAGCAGCTTCAACGGGGCGAACACCGGGGAGCTGTTTTTT.

The CDR3 DNA reads as TGTGCCGTCTACAGGGGGGACGGGGAGCTGTTTTTT. This encodes CAVYRGDGELFF. The rearrangement links TRBV19 to TRBJ2-2; the match to TRBD1 covers 8 bases. CDR3 size: 12 residues. J was trimmed by 7 bases and V by 11 bases; bases with no gene match: 6. Germline CDR1 and CDR2: LNHDA and SQIVND (reference sequence).

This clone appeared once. The DNA of the CDR3 is TGTGCCAGCGGCGGGAGCTACAATGAGCAGTTCTTC. This gives the protein CASGGSYNEQFF. J is TRBJ2-1 and V is TRBV27; 7 bases are a match to TRBD2. The ends lost 8 bases at V and 3 bases at J; junction bases unmatched: 1. Germline CDR1 MNHEY, CDR2 SMNVEV (reference sequence). The CDR3 extends over 12 amino acids.

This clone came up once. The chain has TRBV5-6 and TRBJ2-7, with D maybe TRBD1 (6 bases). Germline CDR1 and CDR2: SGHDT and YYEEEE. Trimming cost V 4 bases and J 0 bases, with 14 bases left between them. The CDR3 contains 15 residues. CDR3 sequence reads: CASSPRDKSSYEQYF. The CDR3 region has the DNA TGTGCCAGCAGCCCCCGGGACAAAAGCTCCTACGAGCAGTACTTC. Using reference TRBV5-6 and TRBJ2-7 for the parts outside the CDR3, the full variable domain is DAGVTQSPTHLIKTRGQQVTLRCSPKSGHDTVSWYQQALGQGPQFIFQYYEEEERQRGNFPDRFSGHQFPNYSSELNVNALLLGDSALYLCASSPRDKSSYEQYFGPGTRLTVT.

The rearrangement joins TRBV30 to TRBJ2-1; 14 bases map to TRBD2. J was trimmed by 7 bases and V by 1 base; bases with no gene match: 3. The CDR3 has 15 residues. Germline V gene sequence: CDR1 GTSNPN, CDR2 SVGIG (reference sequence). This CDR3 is CAWSAGTSGSNEQFF. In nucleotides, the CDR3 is TGTGCCTGGAGTGCCGGGACTAGCGGGAGTAATGAGCAGTTCTTC.

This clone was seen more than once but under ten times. This CDR3 is CASGTGLGLEKLFF. CDR3 DNA sequence: TGTGCCAGCGGGACAGGTCTTGGATTAGAAAAACTGTTTTTT. The rearrangement joins TRBV7-2 to TRBJ1-4; 8 bases fit TRBD1. This CDR3 comprises 14 residues. Germline loops: CDR1 SGHTA, CDR2 FQGNSA. J gave up 8 bases and V 8 bases, and 10 bases lay outside the gene matches.